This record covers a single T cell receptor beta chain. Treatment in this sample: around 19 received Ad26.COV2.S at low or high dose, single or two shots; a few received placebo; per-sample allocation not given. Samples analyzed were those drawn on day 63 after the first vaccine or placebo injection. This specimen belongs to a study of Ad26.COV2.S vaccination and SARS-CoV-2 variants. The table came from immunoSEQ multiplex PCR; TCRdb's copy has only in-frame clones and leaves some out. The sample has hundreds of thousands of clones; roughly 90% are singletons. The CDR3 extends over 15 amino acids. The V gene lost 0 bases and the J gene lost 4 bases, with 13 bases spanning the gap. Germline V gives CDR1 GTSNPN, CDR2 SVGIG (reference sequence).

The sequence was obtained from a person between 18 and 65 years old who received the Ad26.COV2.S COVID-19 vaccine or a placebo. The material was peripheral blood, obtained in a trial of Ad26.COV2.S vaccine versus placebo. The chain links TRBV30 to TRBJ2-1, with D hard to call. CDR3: CAWSVPGQMYNEQFF. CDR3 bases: TGTGCCTGGAGTGTTCCAGGCCAAATGTACAATGAGCAGTTCTTC. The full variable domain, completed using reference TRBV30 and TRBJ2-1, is SQTIHQWPATLVQPVGSPLSLECTVEGTSNPNLYWYRQAAGRGLQLLFYSVGIGQISSEVPQNLSASRPQDRQFILSSKKLLLSDSGFYLCAWSVPGQMYNEQFFGPGTRLTVL.